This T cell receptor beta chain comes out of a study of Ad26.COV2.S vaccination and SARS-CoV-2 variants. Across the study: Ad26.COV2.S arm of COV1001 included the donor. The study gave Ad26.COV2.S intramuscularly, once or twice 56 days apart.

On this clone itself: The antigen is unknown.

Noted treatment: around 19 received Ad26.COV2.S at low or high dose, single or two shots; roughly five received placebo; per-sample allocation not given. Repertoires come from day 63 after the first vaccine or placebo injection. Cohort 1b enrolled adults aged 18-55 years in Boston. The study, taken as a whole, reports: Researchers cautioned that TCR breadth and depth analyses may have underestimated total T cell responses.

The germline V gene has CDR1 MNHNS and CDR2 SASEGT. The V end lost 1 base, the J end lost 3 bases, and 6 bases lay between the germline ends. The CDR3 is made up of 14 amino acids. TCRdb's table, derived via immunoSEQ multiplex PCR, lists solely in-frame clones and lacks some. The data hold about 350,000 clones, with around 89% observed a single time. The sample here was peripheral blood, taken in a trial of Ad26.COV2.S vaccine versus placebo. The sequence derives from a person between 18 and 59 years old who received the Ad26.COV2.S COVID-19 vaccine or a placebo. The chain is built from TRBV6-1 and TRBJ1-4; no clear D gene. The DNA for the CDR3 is TGTGCCAGCAGTGAAGTCGGGCCTAATGAAAAACTGTTTTTT. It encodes CASSEVGPNEKLFF.